These T cell receptor beta chains were read from a single sample in a study of cytomegalovirus exposure and HLA in healthy donors. The data were produced by immunoSEQ multiplex PCR, yet TCRdb's version contains in-frame clones alone and is incomplete. Among 110,000 to 150,000 clones listed, roughly 74% were seen once. Input material: PBMCs. These receptors originate from a man aged 40-49 years in good health and CMV-seronegative. The CDR3 runs from the conserved cysteine through the conserved F or W. Each record gives: clone size, D gene, J gene, V gene, CDR3 protein, CDR3 DNA. The D gene is left open where the match is weak. Size is omitted from some rows. Given values are once, few, many or a class for expanded clones.

-,TRBD1,TRBJ2-7,TRBV29-1,CSVAGTAAYEQYF,TGCAGCGTAGCCGGGACAGCAGCCTACGAGCAGTACTTC
-,TRBD1,TRBJ2-7,TRBV30,CAWARTGGYEQYF,TGTGCCTGGGCGCGGACAGGGGGCTACGAGCAGTACTTC
-,TRBD1,TRBJ2-1,TRBV7-9,CASSSLDRDTGEQFF,TGTGCCAGCAGCTCCCTCGACAGGGACACGGGTGAGCAGTTCTTC
-,-,TRBJ1-6,TRBV9,CASSVEVASSPLHF,TGTGCCAGCAGCGTCGAAGTGGCCTCATCACCCCTCCACTTT
-,-,TRBJ1-4,TRBV25-1,CASSDVRGFQEKLFF,TGTGCCAGCAGTGACGTAAGGGGATTTCAAGAAAAACTGTTTTTT
-,-,TRBJ1-2,TRBV19,CASSPHGGRGYTF,TGTGCCAGTAGTCCACATGGGGGCCGTGGCTACACCTTC
few,-,TRBJ1-4,TRBV11-1,CASSPTAYEKLFF,TGTGCCAGCAGCCCGACAGCATATGAAAAACTGTTTTTT
-,TRBD1,TRBJ1-2,TRBV27,CASSPQGQGGRGYTF,TGTGCCAGCAGTCCCCAGGGACAGGGGGGTCGTGGCTACACCTTC
-,TRBD1,TRBJ1-1,TRBV27,CASSLWTGEGVEAFF,TGTGCCAGCAGTCTGTGGACAGGGGAGGGAGTTGAAGCTTTCTTT
-,-,TRBJ1-5,TRBV4-2,CASSQAPTGGGVYWSNQPQHF,TGTGCCAGCAGCCAAGCCCCGACGGGGGGCGGCGTATATTGGAGCAATCAGCCCCAGCATTTT
many,TRBD1,TRBJ2-3,TRBV6-1,CASTLQGDADTQYF,TGTGCCAGCACCCTCCAGGGGGACGCAGATACGCAGTATTTT
-,-,TRBJ2-1,TRBV5-4,CASSLVPLREQFF,TGTGCCAGCAGCTTGGTTCCGTTGCGGGAGCAGTTCTTC
-,-,TRBJ2-7,TRBV28,CATTTVYEQYF,TGTGCCACCACGACAGTCTACGAGCAGTACTTC
-,-,TRBJ2-7,TRBV4-1,CASSQVLSGGGYEQYF,TGCGCCAGCAGCCAAGTGTTGTCGGGGGGCGGGTACGAGCAGTACTTC
-,TRBD1,TRBJ1-5,TRBV27,CASSLDSGQGEQPQHF,TGTGCCAGCAGTTTAGACTCGGGACAGGGGGAGCAGCCCCAGCATTTT
-,-,TRBJ1-1,TRBV5-4,CASSSTPTVSNTEAFF,TGTGCCAGCAGCTCTACACCTACAGTATCTAACACTGAAGCTTTCTTT